This T cell receptor (beta chain) came from a study of blood T cell repertoires in COVID-19. At the level of the study: From the United States, Italy and Spain came samples of acute and convalescent COVID-19.

The protocol was immunoSEQ multiplex PCR, while the TCRdb copy is restricted to in-frame clones and leaves out a portion. The sample has about 330,000 clones, under 90% seen once. CDR1 and CDR2 from the germline V gene are SQVTM and ANQGSEA. Germline trimming cut 3 bases from V and 0 bases from J; bases unmatched to any gene: 2. The CDR3 has 13 residues. The chain employs TRBV29-1 and TRBJ2-7; TRBD1 matches at 7 bases. Sequenced sample: PBMCs or T cells enriched from blood (not recorded which). The TCR originated in a woman aged 18-30 years who had recovered from COVID-19. The CDR3 here is CSVDTGASYEQYF. For the CDR3, the DNA is TGCAGCGTTGATACAGGGGCCTCCTACGAGCAGTACTTC.